A selection of T cell receptor beta chains follows, all from one sample in a study of cytomegalovirus exposure and HLA in healthy donors. Measured with immunoSEQ multiplex PCR; TCRdb has only the in-frame clones, and not every one. The sample yields about 83,000 clones, roughly 79% seen once. Material for sequencing was PBMCs. Receptors were obtained from a woman aged 25-40 years in good health and CMV-seronegative. Both conserved end residues are part of each CDR3. D genes are given only for firm matches. Some rows have no size entry. The others give once, few or many, or a class for an expanded clone.

d_gene	abundance	v_gene	j_gene	CDR3aa	CDR3nt
TRBD1	-	TRBV18	TRBJ1-2	CASSPTSKTGSNGYTF	TGTGCCAGCTCACCAACCTCCAAGACAGGGTCAAATGGCTACACCTTC
-	few	TRBV21-1	TRBJ2-7	CASSKALASGRRHEQYF	TGTGCCAGCAGCAAAGCGCTGGCTAGCGGGAGACGGCATGAGCAGTACTTC
-	-	TRBV30	TRBJ1-5	CAWSVPGGGQPQHF	TGTGCCTGGAGTGTTCCGGGGGGGGGTCAGCCCCAGCATTTT
-	-	TRBV6-5	TRBJ1-1	CASSYKQGANTEAFF	TGTGCCAGCAGTTACAAACAGGGTGCGAACACTGAAGCTTTCTTT
-	-	TRBV19	TRBJ1-1	CASSMGPRGTEAFF	TGTGCCAGTAGTATGGGGCCTAGGGGCACTGAAGCTTTCTTT
-	-	TRBV15	TRBJ1-4	CATSYQGPATNEKLFF	TGTGCCACCAGCTACCAGGGCCCGGCAACTAATGAAAAACTGTTTTTT
TRBD1	once	TRBV5-4	TRBJ1-4	CASRNDRGEKLFF	TGTGCCAGCAGAAACGACAGGGGAGAAAAACTGTTTTTT
-	-	TRBV2	TRBJ2-7	CASSGVGTSIEQYF	TGTGCCAGCTCAGGGGTCGGGACCTCCATCGAGCAGTACTTC
-	-	TRBV6-6	TRBJ2-7	CASSYSPTDSYEQYF	TGTGCCAGCAGTTACTCGCCGACAGACTCCTACGAGCAGTACTTC
TRBD1	few	TRBV4-3	TRBJ2-7	CASARDRGLGEQYF	TGCGCCAGCGCCCGGGACAGGGGGCTGGGGGAGCAGTACTTC
-	once	TRBV7-2	TRBJ2-1	CASSLARAGEGVTQFF	TGTGCCAGCAGCTTAGCTCGGGCAGGGGAGGGGGTAACTCAGTTCTTC
TRBD2	-	TRBV30	TRBJ2-1	CAWNADLAGSRNEQFF	TGTGCCTGGAATGCGGATCTAGCGGGAAGTCGAAATGAGCAGTTCTTC
TRBD1	-	TRBV29-1	TRBJ2-2	CSVETGRNTGELFF	TGCAGCGTTGAGACAGGGAGGAACACCGGGGAGCTGTTTTTT
TRBD1	-	TRBV18	TRBJ2-2	CASSPPQGRDTGELFF	TGTGCCAGCTCACCTCCACAGGGGCGGGACACCGGGGAGCTGTTTTTT
-	-	TRBV5-1	TRBJ1-2	CASSFSGVVGSGYTF	TGCGCCAGCAGCTTCAGTGGGGTGGTAGGGAGTGGCTACACCTTC
-	-	TRBV5-5	TRBJ1-2	CASRLSGEHGYTF	TGTGCCAGCAGATTGTCGGGTGAGCATGGCTACACCTTC
-	once	TRBV28	TRBJ1-5	CASSLRPGFRVDSNQPQHF	TGTGCCAGCAGTTTGAGACCAGGGTTTCGAGTGGATAGCAATCAGCCCCAGCATTTT
TRBD2	-	TRBV5-1	TRBJ2-3	CASSLAGLAGGTTDTQYF	TGCGCCAGCAGCTTGGCCGGTCTAGCGGGAGGAACCACAGATACGCAGTATTTT
-	-	TRBV2	TRBJ2-7	CASSNALAGGLNEQYF	TGTGCCAGCAGCAACGCTTTAGCTGGAGGACTGAATGAGCAGTACTTC
-	-	TRBV28	TRBJ2-7	CASSSPRTDPYEQYF	TGTGCCAGCAGCTCTCCCCGGACAGACCCATACGAGCAGTACTTC
TRBD1	once	TRBV19	TRBJ1-1	CASSRQGSTEAFF	TGTGCCAGTAGTAGACAGGGGAGCACTGAAGCTTTCTTT
TRBD1	few	TRBV4-3	TRBJ1-2	CASSHRDSRDYGYTF	TGCGCCAGCAGCCATAGGGACAGTCGGGACTATGGCTACACCTTC
-	-	TRBV5-1	TRBJ2-3	CASSQRDSTDTQYF	TGCGCCAGCAGTCAAAGAGATTCCACAGATACGCAGTATTTT
TRBD1	-	TRBV29-1	TRBJ2-7	CSVEGQGSLGDEQYF	TGCAGCGTTGAAGGACAGGGGAGCCTAGGGGACGAGCAGTACTTC
TRBD1	few	TRBV6-1	TRBJ2-6	CASSEPPFGTGYSGANVLTF	TGTGCCAGCAGTGAACCTCCGTTCGGGACAGGATACTCTGGGGCCAACGTCCTGACTTTC
-	-	TRBV18	TRBJ1-1	CASSLKQGNTEAFF	TGTGCCAGCTCACTCAAACAGGGAAACACTGAAGCTTTCTTT
-	few	TRBV6-1	TRBJ1-4	CASSPPYEKLFF	TGTGCCAGCAGTCCCCCGTATGAAAAACTGTTTTTT
-	-	TRBV7-2	TRBJ2-5	CASSSSGTAQETQYF	TGTGCCAGCAGCTCCTCGGGGACTGCCCAAGAGACCCAGTACTTC
-	-	TRBV4-1	TRBJ2-3	CASSQVGTSDTQYF	TGCGCCAGCAGCCAAGTTGGGACTTCGGATACGCAGTATTTT
-	-	TRBV6-1	TRBJ1-2	CASSEARFGSYTF	TGTGCCAGCAGTGAAGCTCGATTCGGGAGCTACACCTTC
-	-	TRBV5-5	TRBJ2-7	CASSPGFLPIYEQYF	TGTGCCAGCAGCCCAGGGTTCCTCCCAATCTACGAGCAGTACTTC
-	-	TRBV7-3	TRBJ2-4	CASSLSGRSGSGIQYF	TGTGCCAGCAGCTTAAGCGGTCGGTCCGGGAGTGGCATTCAGTACTTC
TRBD1	-	TRBV11-2	TRBJ2-2	CASSLTGYTGELFF	TGTGCCAGCAGCCTGACAGGGTACACCGGGGAGCTGTTTTTT
TRBD1	-	TRBV9	TRBJ1-4	CASSASAGGAEKLFF	TGTGCCAGCAGCGCCTCGGCAGGGGGCGCGGAAAAACTGTTTTTT
TRBD1	-	TRBV18	TRBJ1-1	CASSPPSTARGTTEAFF	TGTGCCAGCTCACCCCCCTCGACAGCCAGGGGGACCACTGAAGCTTTCTTT
-	-	TRBV29-1	TRBJ1-2	CSVELRDGYTF	TGCAGCGTTGAGTTGAGGGATGGCTACACCTTC
TRBD1	-	TRBV29-1	TRBJ1-6	CSVEEEFRQGNSPLHF	TGCAGCGTTGAAGAAGAGTTCCGACAGGGAAACTCACCCCTCCACTTT
TRBD1	-	TRBV9	TRBJ2-7	CAGSVESGGFYEQYF	TGTGCCGGCAGCGTAGAGTCAGGGGGCTTCTACGAGCAGTACTTC
-	few	TRBV9	TRBJ2-5	CASSLHSRGETQYF	TGTGCCAGCAGCCTCCACAGCAGGGGAGAGACCCAGTACTTC
TRBD2	-	TRBV7-2	TRBJ2-7	CASSPGAGGGLYEQYF	TGTGCCAGCAGCCCGGGAGCGGGAGGGGGTTTGTACGAGCAGTACTTC
-	-	TRBV27	TRBJ1-4	CASSSYPTPGLVVEKLFF	TGTGCCAGCAGTTCCTATCCAACCCCAGGGTTGGTTGTCGAAAAACTGTTTTTT
-	few	TRBV30	TRBJ2-3	CAWKTPSTDTQYF	TGTGCCTGGAAGACTCCTAGCACAGATACGCAGTATTTT
-	-	TRBV6-1	TRBJ2-7	CASPPPRDSAEQYF	TGTGCCAGCCCTCCTCCGCGGGATTCGGCCGAGCAGTACTTC
-	-	TRBV18	TRBJ2-5	CASSRVAGETQYF	TGTGCCAGCTCACGGGTGGCAGGAGAGACCCAGTACTTC
TRBD1	few	TRBV19	TRBJ2-5	CASSRQGPETQYF	TGTGCCAGTAGTAGACAGGGTCCGGAGACCCAGTACTTC
TRBD1	-	TRBV27	TRBJ2-4	CASRPGTGGLPAKNIQYF	TGTGCCAGCAGACCGGGGACAGGTGGGTTACCAGCCAAAAACATTCAGTACTTC
-	-	TRBV9	TRBJ2-7	CASSPSDYEQYF	TGTGCCAGCAGCCCCAGCGACTACGAGCAGTACTTC
-	-	TRBV10-3	TRBJ2-7	CATKTPQGRGEQYF	TGTGCCACCAAAACCCCCCAGGGTCGCGGCGAGCAGTACTTC
-	once	TRBV28	TRBJ1-1	CAARDGGMNTEAFF	TGTGCCGCGAGGGACGGGGGGATGAACACTGAAGCTTTCTTT
TRBD2	-	TRBV2	TRBJ2-5	CAVRKTGGPIVETQYF	TGTGCCGTAAGAAAAACGGGAGGGCCGATAGTTGAGACCCAGTACTTC